In its sample, the clone carrying this T cell receptor (beta chain) was seen a few times. Its antigen is undetermined. The data were taken from a study of T cells after yellow fever vaccination. Findings and limits, study-wide: A small share of clonotypes appeared in both CD4 and CD8 compartments. Although the secondary response was weaker, it peaked faster, at day 5 versus 15.

Germline V gene lookup returns CDR1 LNHNV and CDR2 YYDKDF (reference sequence). V was shortened by 1 base and J by 1 base, with 17 bases between the two germline ends. The CDR3 sequence is 18 residues long. Generation of TCR cDNA used 5'RACE template switching (which added a universal primer site and UMIs). TCRdb itself ran the 5' RACE reads through MiXCR, one entry per CDR3 protein. The repertoire holds about 220,000 distinct CDR3 sequences, with approximately 3% as singletons. The sequenced sample was CD4+ T cells sorted from PBMCs, obtained 10 days after the yellow fever booster vaccination. The TCR sequence derives from a man in his late teens or twenties who received the YFV17D yellow fever vaccine. This sequence joins TRBV15 and TRBJ2-1; D may correspond to TRBD1 or TRBD2 (6 bases each). The CDR3 region is CATSRGGAVVSSYNEQFF. CDR3 in DNA: TGTGCCACCAGCAGAGGGGGGGCGGTCGTTTCTTCCTACAATGAGCAGTTCTTC.